This TCR beta chain derives from a study of blood T cell repertoires in COVID-19. Study summary: From the United States, Italy and Spain came samples of acute and convalescent COVID-19. In each case, the material was cDNA or gDNA derived from T cells, B-cell-depleted T cells, or PBMCs.

Seattle cases were enrolled at active infection and followed longitudinally. With regard to this clone: A junction end diverges from the germline sequence, so it may reflect a read error.

Original processing notes: Quantification of nucleated cells was approximated via reference gene primer amplification. The protocol was immunoSEQ multiplex PCR, while the TCRdb copy is restricted to in-frame clones and leaves out a portion. The V and J calls and clone size are taken from that table; D and trimming were inferred from the DNA. The sample carries 390,000 or so clones, 70% to 90% recorded once. The CDR3 runs 17 residues. Germline lookup yields CDR1 SSHAT and CDR2 FNYEAQ (reference sequence). The chain has TRBV7-7 and TRBJ1-2, with D maybe TRBD1 (6 bases). The receptor comes from a woman aged 25 to 39 with COVID-19, enrolled during active disease. Sequenced material: peripheral blood. CDR3 in amino acids: CASSFYPVWQGTYGYTF. The CDR3 nucleotides are TGTGCTAGCAGCTTTTATCCGGTTTGGCAGGGGACCTATGGCTACACCTTC.